This entry describes one T cell receptor (beta chain). Antigen unknown. This sample was taken from a study of beta chain features in type 1 diabetes. Whole-study findings and limits: There was a moderate but significant shortening of TCRB CDR3s in all four CD4+ subsets of Type 1 diabetes patients.

The CDR3 has 15 amino acids. The V gene's germline CDR1 is GTSNPN and CDR2 SVGIG (reference sequence). V lost 4 bases to trimming and J lost 0 bases, with 13 bases between them. Isolated RNA was reverse transcribed in full, so expressed TCRB transcripts were sequenced. Produced via immunoSEQ multiplex PCR; TCRdb's table is partial and in-frame only. The sample consists of approximately 250,000 clones, about 23% of them appearing once. The chain carries TRBV30 and TRBJ2-4, with D perhaps TRBD2 (6 bases). The source of this sequence is a woman in her 30s with type 1 diabetes. Sequencing was performed on naive CD4+ T cells from blood. CDR3 in DNA: TGTGCCTGGAAGGGGCGGGATGTAGCCAAAAACATTCAGTACTTC. It specifies CAWKGRDVAKNIQYF.